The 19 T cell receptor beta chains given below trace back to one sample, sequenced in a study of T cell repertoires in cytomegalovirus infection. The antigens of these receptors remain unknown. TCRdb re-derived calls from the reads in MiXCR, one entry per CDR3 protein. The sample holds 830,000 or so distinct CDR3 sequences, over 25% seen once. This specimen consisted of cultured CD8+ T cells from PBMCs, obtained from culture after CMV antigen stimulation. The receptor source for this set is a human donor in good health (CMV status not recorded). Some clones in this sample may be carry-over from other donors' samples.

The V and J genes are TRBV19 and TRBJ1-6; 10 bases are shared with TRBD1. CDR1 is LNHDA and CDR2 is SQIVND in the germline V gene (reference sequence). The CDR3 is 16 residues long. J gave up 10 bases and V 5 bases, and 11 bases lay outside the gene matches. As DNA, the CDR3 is TGTGCCAGTAGTCTATATAGAGACAGGGGGCGATCACCCCTCCACTTT. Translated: CASSLYRDRGRSPLHF.

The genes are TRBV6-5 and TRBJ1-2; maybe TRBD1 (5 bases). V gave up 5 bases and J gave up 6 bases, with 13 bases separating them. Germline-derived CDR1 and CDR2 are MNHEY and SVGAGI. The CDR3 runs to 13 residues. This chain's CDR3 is CASSTRVPDGYTF. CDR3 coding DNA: TGTGCCAGCAGTACCAGGGTACCGGATGGCTACACCTTC.

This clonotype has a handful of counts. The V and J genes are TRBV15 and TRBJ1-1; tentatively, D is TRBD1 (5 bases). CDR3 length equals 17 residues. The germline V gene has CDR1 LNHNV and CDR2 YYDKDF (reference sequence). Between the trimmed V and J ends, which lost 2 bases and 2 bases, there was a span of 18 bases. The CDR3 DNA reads TGTGCCACCAGCAGAAGCCGTTATGGCAGGGCTAACACTGAAGCTTTCTTT. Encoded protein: CATSRSRYGRANTEAFF.

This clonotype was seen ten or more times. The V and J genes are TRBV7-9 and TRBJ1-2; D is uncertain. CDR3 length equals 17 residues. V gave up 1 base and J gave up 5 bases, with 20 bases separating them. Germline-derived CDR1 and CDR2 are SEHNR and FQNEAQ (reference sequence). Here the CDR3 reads CASSLGPGKLEAYGYTF. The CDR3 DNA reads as TGTGCCAGCAGCTTAGGGCCAGGAAAACTGGAGGCTTATGGCTACACCTTC.

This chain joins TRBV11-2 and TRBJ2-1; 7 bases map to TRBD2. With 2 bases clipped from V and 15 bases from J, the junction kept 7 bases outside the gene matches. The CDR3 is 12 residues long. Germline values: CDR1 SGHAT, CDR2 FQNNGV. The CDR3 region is CASSLTSDRWFF. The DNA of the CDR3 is TGTGCCAGCAGCTTAACTAGCGACCGCTGGTTCTTC.

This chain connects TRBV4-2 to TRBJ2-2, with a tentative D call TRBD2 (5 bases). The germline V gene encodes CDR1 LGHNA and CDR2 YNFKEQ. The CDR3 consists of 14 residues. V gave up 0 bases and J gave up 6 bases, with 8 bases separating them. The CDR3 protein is CASSQEAGAGELFF. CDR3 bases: TGTGCCAGCAGCCAAGAGGCGGGCGCCGGGGAGCTGTTTTTT.

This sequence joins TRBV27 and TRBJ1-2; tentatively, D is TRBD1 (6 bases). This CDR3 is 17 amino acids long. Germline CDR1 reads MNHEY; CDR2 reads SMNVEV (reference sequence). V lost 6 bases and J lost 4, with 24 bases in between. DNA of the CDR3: TGTGCCAGCAGCCGAACACCCCGGGGGGCGCCCAGCTATGGCTACACCTTC. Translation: CASSRTPRGAPSYGYTF.

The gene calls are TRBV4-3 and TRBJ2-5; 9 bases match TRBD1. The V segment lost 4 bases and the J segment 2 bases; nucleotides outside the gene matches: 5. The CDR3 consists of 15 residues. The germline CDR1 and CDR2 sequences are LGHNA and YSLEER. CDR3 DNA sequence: TGCGCCAGCAGCCTTAGGACAGGGGTTCAAGAGACCCAGTACTTC. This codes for CASSLRTGVQETQYF.

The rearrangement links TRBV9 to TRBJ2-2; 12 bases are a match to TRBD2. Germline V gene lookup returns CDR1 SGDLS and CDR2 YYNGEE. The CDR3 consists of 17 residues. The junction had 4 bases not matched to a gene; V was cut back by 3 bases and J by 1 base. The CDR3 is CASSEPTSGGNTGELFF. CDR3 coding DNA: TGTGCCAGCAGCGAGCCGACTAGCGGGGGGAACACCGGGGAGCTGTTTTTT.

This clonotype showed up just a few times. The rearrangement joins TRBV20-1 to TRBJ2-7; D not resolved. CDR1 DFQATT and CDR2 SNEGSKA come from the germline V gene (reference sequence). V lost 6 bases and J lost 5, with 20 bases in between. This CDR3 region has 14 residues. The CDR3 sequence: CSAIPDEAWDEQYF. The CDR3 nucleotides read TGCAGTGCCATTCCCGACGAGGCGTGGGACGAGCAGTACTTC.

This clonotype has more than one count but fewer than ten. CDR3 loop: CASSLGLAGGFEFYNEQFF. In nucleotides, the CDR3 is TGTGCCAGCAGCTTGGGACTAGCGGGGGGGTTCGAATTTTACAATGAGCAGTTCTTC. The chain recombines TRBV7-8 with TRBJ2-1; 16 bases map to TRBD2. CDR3 length: 19 residues. Trimming took 3 bases from V and 4 from J; bases not matched to a gene: 9. Germline V gives CDR1 SGHVS, CDR2 FQNEAQ.

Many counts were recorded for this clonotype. CDR3 DNA: TGTGCCAGCAGCTTCATCGGGAGAGGCTCCTACAATGAGCAGTTCTTC. Translation gives CASSFIGRGSYNEQFF. This chain links TRBV7-2 with TRBJ2-1, with D maybe TRBD2 (6 bases). The germline V gene has CDR1 SGHTA and CDR2 FQGNSA. CDR3 length equals 16 residues. V dropped 3 bases and J dropped 0 bases, with 12 bases sitting between them.

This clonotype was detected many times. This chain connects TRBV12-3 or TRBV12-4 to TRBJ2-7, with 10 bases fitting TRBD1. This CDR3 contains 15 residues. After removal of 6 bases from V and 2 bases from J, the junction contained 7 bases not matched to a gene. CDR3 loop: CASSPWDRGAYEQYF. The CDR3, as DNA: TGTGCCAGCAGCCCTTGGGACAGGGGAGCCTACGAGCAGTACTTC.

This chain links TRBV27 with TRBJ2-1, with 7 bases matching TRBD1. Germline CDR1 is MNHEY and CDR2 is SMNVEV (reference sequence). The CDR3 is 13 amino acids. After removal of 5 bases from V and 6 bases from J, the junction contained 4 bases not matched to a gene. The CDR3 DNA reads TGTGCCAGCAGTGTCTACAGGGGCAATGAGCAGTTCTTC. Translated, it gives CASSVYRGNEQFF.

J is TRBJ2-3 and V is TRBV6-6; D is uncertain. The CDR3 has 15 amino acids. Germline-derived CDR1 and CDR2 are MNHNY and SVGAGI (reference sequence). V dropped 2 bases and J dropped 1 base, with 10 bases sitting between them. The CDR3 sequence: CASSYASSGTDTQYF. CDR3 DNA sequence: TGTGCCAGCAGTTACGCCTCCTCTGGCACAGATACGCAGTATTTT.

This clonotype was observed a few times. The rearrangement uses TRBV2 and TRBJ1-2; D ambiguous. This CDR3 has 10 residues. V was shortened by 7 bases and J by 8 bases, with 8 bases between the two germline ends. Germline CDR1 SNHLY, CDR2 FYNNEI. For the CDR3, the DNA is TGTGCCAGCAAAATGAGGGGCTACACCTTC. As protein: CASKMRGYTF.

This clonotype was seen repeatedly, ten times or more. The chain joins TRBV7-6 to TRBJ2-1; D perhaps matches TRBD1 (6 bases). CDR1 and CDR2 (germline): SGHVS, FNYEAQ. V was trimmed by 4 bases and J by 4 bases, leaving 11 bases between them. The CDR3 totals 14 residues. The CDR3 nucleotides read TGTGCCAGCAGCTATCCGGACAGTTACAATGAGCAGTTCTTC. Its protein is CASSYPDSYNEQFF.

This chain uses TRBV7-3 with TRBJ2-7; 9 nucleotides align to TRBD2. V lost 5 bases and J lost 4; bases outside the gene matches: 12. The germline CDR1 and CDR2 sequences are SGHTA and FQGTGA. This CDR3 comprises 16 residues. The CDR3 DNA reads TGTGCCAGCAGCACCATCCGGACTAGCGAGTTTTACGAGCAGTACTTC. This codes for CASSTIRTSEFYEQYF.

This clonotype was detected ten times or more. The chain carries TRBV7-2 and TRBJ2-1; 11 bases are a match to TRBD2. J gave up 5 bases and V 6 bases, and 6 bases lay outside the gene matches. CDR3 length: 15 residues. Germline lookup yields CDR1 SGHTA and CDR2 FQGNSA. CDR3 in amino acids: CASRFSGGANNEQFF. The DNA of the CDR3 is TGTGCCAGCAGATTTAGCGGGGGGGCCAACAATGAGCAGTTCTTC.